The 2 T cell receptor beta chains below all came from one sample that was sequenced in a study of cytomegalovirus exposure and HLA in healthy donors (dated by TCRdb to 2016 to 2017). The library was generated by the immunoSEQ multiplex PCR assay. TCRdb stores this immuneACCESS table with in-frame sequences only. Part of the clones is absent; in the studies checked, under half of the shortfall reflects unresolved V genes, and no reason is known for the rest. The sample profile shows 110,000 or so clones; roughly 88% of them were found once. Approximately 4.9% of the sample belongs to the ten largest clones. Sequencing was done on a sample of PBMCs. The receptor source for this set is a man younger than 35 in good health and CMV-seronegative.

The V call is TRBV6-1, the J call TRBJ2-7; 7 nucleotides align to TRBD1. V trimming: 4 bases; J trimming: 1 base; junction bases outside the gene matches: 4. Germline CDR1 MNHNS, CDR2 SASEGT. The CDR3 length is 14 residues. DNA of the CDR3: TGTGCCAGCAGTGCAGGGACAGCTTCCTACGAGCAGTACTTC. Protein product: CASSAGTASYEQYF.

The chain couples TRBV5-1 to TRBJ1-5; D perhaps matches TRBD1 (5 bases). Germline CDR1 reads SGHRS; CDR2 reads YFSETQ. The V end lost 0 bases, the J end lost 1 base, and 8 bases lay between the germline ends. The CDR3 is made up of 15 amino acids. In nucleotides, the CDR3 is TGCGCCAGCAGCTTGGCAGGGATGAGCAATCAGCCCCAGCATTTT. Protein sequence: CASSLAGMSNQPQHF.